The entry that follows covers one T cell receptor (beta chain) sequence. The data belong to a study of blood T cell repertoires in COVID-19. Sequencing was performed with immunoSEQ multiplex PCR; in TCRdb, only in-frame clones are kept and a portion is missing. The sample lists roughly 370,000 clones, 80% to 90% occurring once. Trimming took 2 bases from V and 7 from J, leaving 15 bases between them. The germline V gene encodes CDR1 LGHDT and CDR2 YNNKEL (reference sequence). CDR3 length: 14 amino acids. This receptor was obtained from a woman aged 45-65 years who had recovered from COVID-19. This rearrangement joins TRBV3-1 (or the pseudogene TRBV3-2) to TRBJ2-7; D is possibly TRBD1 (6 bases). The specimen sequenced was PBMCs or T cells enriched from blood (not recorded which). The CDR3 DNA sequence: TGTGCCAGCAGCCAAAATACAGGGTTAGGGGAGCAGTACTTC. Translation gives CASSQNTGLGEQYF.